A selection of T cell receptor beta chains follows, all from one sample in a study of CD8 T cells in ankylosing spondylitis. MiXCR was run by TCRdb on the 5' RACE reads, yielding one entry per CDR3 protein. The table shows roughly 68,000 distinct CDR3 sequences, with about 6.2% occurring only once. What was sequenced was synovial fluid, either unsorted or a sorted T cell fraction (not recorded which). The source of these receptors is a male donor with ankylosing spondylitis. CDR3s leave out the opening cysteine and the closing phenylalanine or tryptophan.

TRBV11-3	ASSLDYRRGEAF
TRBV21-1	ASSQKNYLGGSGMHEQY
TRBV7-2	ASNPLGRVLRSGRHRDTQY
TRBV5-1	ASSREGGYNEQF
TRBV12-3/TRBV12-4	ASSLRDQPQH
TRBV24-1	ATSDPRSGRLDEQF
TRBV7-2	ASSSRSEGGRYEQY
TRBV28	ASEHRGGYEQY
TRBV24-1	ATSEGLAGIDTQY
TRBV5-6	ASSLVLDRVTGELF
TRBV19	ATDSGTSNQPQH
TRBV29-1	SVGRDSYNEQF
TRBV20-1	SAQNRDSYNSPLH
TRBV10-3	AITGTGGAVNTEAF
TRBV5-1	ASRPTLGLDTGELF
TRBV9	ASSVDRVGNEQF
TRBV15	ATSTQTGLASEQF